Listed below are T cell receptor beta chains from one sample, sequenced in a study of shared clonotypes between healthy human individuals. Here immunoSEQ multiplex PCR was the method, and the copy in TCRdb shows in-frame clones only, minus some. The repertoire holds millions of clones, about 95% seen once, with roughly 1% in the top ten. Sample: naive CD8+ T cells sorted from blood. These receptors were taken from a man aged 18-30 years in good health. Both conserved end residues are part of each CDR3. A D gene is named only where the DNA matches it firmly. Only some rows state a clone size, as once, few, many or a class for expanded clones.

V: TRBV6-5; J: TRBJ2-7; size: -; D: TRBD1; CDR3: CASSRTGDSYEQYF; DNA: TGTGCCAGCAGTCGGACAGGGGACTCCTACGAGCAGTACTTC
V: TRBV28; J: TRBJ2-7; size: -; D: -; CDR3: CASSANLNRVREQYF; DNA: TGTGCCAGCAGTGCCAATCTTAACAGGGTCCGCGAGCAGTACTTC
V: TRBV2; J: TRBJ2-7; size: -; D: -; CDR3: CASSESSMTDEQYF; DNA: TGTGCCAGCAGTGAAAGTAGTATGACGGATGAGCAGTACTTC
V: TRBV9; J: TRBJ2-7; size: -; D: TRBD2; CDR3: CASSRFQGTRDEQYF; DNA: TGTGCCAGCAGCAGGTTTCAGGGGACTAGGGACGAGCAGTACTTC
V: TRBV11-3; J: TRBJ2-7; size: once; D: -; CDR3: CASSLGGGGAVF; DNA: TGTGCCAGCAGCTTAGGGGGCGGGGGCGCAGTCTTC
V: TRBV28; J: TRBJ2-1; size: -; D: TRBD1; CDR3: CASRPTGTGDNEQFF; DNA: TGTGCCAGCAGACCTACCGGGACAGGGGACAATGAGCAGTTCTTC
V: TRBV10-2; J: TRBJ1-1; size: -; D: -; CDR3: CASSEGSKNTEAFF; DNA: TGCGCCAGCAGTGAGGGCAGTAAGAACACTGAAGCTTTCTTT
V: TRBV5-1; J: TRBJ2-2; size: -; D: -; CDR3: CASSLGPAGTGELFF; DNA: TGCGCCAGCAGCTTGGGGCCAGCGGGCACCGGGGAGCTGTTTTTT
V: TRBV9; J: TRBJ2-1; size: -; D: -; CDR3: CASSVVDGPAEQFF; DNA: TGTGCCAGCAGCGTAGTCGATGGGCCGGCTGAGCAGTTCTTC
V: TRBV9; J: TRBJ2-1; size: once; D: TRBD2; CDR3: CASSPGLAGGRDEQFF; DNA: TGTGCCAGCAGCCCGGGACTAGCGGGAGGGAGGGATGAGCAGTTCTTC
V: TRBV6-1; J: TRBJ2-7; size: -; D: TRBD1; CDR3: CASSWGQDSYEQYF; DNA: TGTGCCAGCAGCTGGGGACAGGATAGCTACGAGCAGTACTTC
V: TRBV6-5; J: TRBJ2-1; size: -; D: -; CDR3: CASSYSMFGNNEQFF; DNA: TGTGCCAGCAGTTACTCGATGTTCGGCAACAATGAGCAGTTCTTC
V: TRBV28; J: TRBJ1-1; size: -; D: -; CDR3: CASRAWGGWAFF; DNA: TGTGCCAGCAGGGCCTGGGGGGGCTGGGCTTTCTTT
V: TRBV15; J: TRBJ1-3; size: -; D: -; CDR3: CATSREDVSGNTIYF; DNA: TGTGCCACCAGCAGAGAGGACGTCTCTGGAAACACCATATATTTT
V: TRBV7-9; J: TRBJ2-1; size: -; D: TRBD1; CDR3: CASSWRDRGLNEQFF; DNA: TGTGCCAGCAGCTGGAGGGACAGGGGGCTGAATGAGCAGTTCTTC
V: TRBV7-9; J: TRBJ1-1; size: -; D: -; CDR3: CASSPLRLGPEAFF; DNA: TGTGCCAGCAGCCCCCTAAGGTTGGGTCCTGAAGCTTTCTTT
V: TRBV6-5; J: TRBJ2-7; size: few; D: TRBD2; CDR3: CASSYSAGGTTYEQYF; DNA: TGTGCCAGCAGTTACTCTGCGGGAGGGACTACCTACGAGCAGTACTTC
V: TRBV27; J: TRBJ1-5; size: few; D: -; CDR3: CASSREAFNQPQHF; DNA: TGTGCCAGCAGTAGGGAGGCCTTCAATCAGCCCCAGCATTTT
V: TRBV6-1; J: TRBJ2-7; size: few; D: -; CDR3: CASSEANYEQYF; DNA: TGTGCCAGCAGTGAAGCGAATTACGAGCAGTACTTC
V: TRBV4-1; J: TRBJ2-7; size: -; D: -; CDR3: CASSQEDYRSFEQYF; DNA: TGCGCCAGCAGCCAAGAAGACTATAGATCCTTCGAGCAGTACTTC
V: TRBV7-2; J: TRBJ2-7; size: -; D: TRBD1; CDR3: CASSSAVQGAYEQYF; DNA: TGTGCCAGCAGCTCGGCCGTCCAGGGGGCTTACGAGCAGTACTTC
V: TRBV7-9; J: TRBJ1-2; size: -; D: TRBD1; CDR3: CASSLAGTGMDGYTF; DNA: TGTGCCAGCAGCTTAGCTGGGACAGGGATGGATGGCTACACCTTC
V: TRBV14; J: TRBJ1-1; size: -; D: -; CDR3: CASSLAGLNTEAFF; DNA: TGTGCCAGCAGCCTCGCGGGGCTGAACACTGAAGCTTTCTTT
V: TRBV5-6; J: TRBJ1-5; size: -; D: -; CDR3: CASSFMSSGDQPQHF; DNA: TGTGCCAGCAGCTTTATGAGCTCGGGGGATCAGCCCCAGCATTTT
V: TRBV9; J: TRBJ1-2; size: -; D: -; CDR3: CASNMRGGGGYGYTF; DNA: TGTGCCAGCAATATGAGGGGAGGTGGAGGCTATGGCTACACCTTC
V: TRBV6-1; J: TRBJ2-1; size: -; D: TRBD2; CDR3: CASSGGLAGPDNEQFF; DNA: TGTGCCAGCAGTGGGGGACTAGCGGGGCCTGACAATGAGCAGTTCTTC
V: TRBV11-2; J: TRBJ2-1; size: once; D: -; CDR3: CASSLAGNEQFF; DNA: TGTGCCAGCAGCTTAGCCGGTAATGAGCAGTTCTTC
V: TRBV6-5; J: TRBJ1-5; size: -; D: -; CDR3: CASSTMTGEPQHF; DNA: TGTGCCAGCAGTACTATGACAGGAGAGCCCCAGCATTTT
V: TRBV6-5; J: TRBJ1-5; size: -; D: -; CDR3: CASRSGTAEPQHF; DNA: TGTGCCAGCAGAAGCGGTACTGCCGAGCCCCAGCATTTT
V: TRBV11-2; J: TRBJ2-7; size: -; D: TRBD2; CDR3: CASSSYSGISSYEQYF; DNA: TGTGCCAGCAGCTCATATAGCGGGATCAGCTCCTACGAGCAGTACTTC
V: TRBV29-1; J: TRBJ2-7; size: -; D: -; CDR3: CSVEDISYEQYF; DNA: TGCAGCGTTGAAGATATTAGTTACGAGCAGTACTTC
V: TRBV7-9; J: TRBJ2-3; size: -; D: TRBD1; CDR3: CASSYRDRTTDTQYF; DNA: TGTGCCAGCAGCTACCGGGACAGGACCACAGATACGCAGTATTTT
V: TRBV29-1; J: TRBJ2-7; size: -; D: -; CDR3: CSVGGTGTNFYEQYF; DNA: TGCAGCGTTGGGGGAACCGGGACAAATTTCTACGAGCAGTACTTC
V: TRBV28; J: TRBJ1-1; size: -; D: -; CDR3: CASSLGAGEAFF; DNA: TGTGCCAGCAGTTTAGGTGCAGGGGAGGCTTTCTTT
V: TRBV10-2; J: TRBJ2-7; size: few; D: -; CDR3: CASSEGGEQYF; DNA: TGCGCCAGCAGTGAGGGGGGCGAGCAGTACTTC
V: TRBV7-6; J: TRBJ1-4; size: -; D: -; CDR3: CASSLEGATNEKLFF; DNA: TGTGCCAGCAGCTTAGAAGGAGCAACTAATGAAAAACTGTTTTTT
V: TRBV19; J: TRBJ2-7; size: -; D: TRBD1; CDR3: CASSPLGTGPYEQYF; DNA: TGTGCCAGTAGTCCACTGGGGACAGGGCCCTACGAGCAGTACTTC
V: TRBV9; J: TRBJ2-3; size: -; D: -; CDR3: CASSVEGRPGTDTQYF; DNA: TGTGCCAGCAGCGTAGAGGGACGACCAGGCACAGATACGCAGTATTTT
V: TRBV30; J: TRBJ1-1; size: once; D: -; CDR3: CAWSWGQDLTEAFF; DNA: TGTGCCTGGAGTTGGGGCCAGGACCTCACTGAAGCTTTCTTT
V: TRBV21-1; J: TRBJ1-1; size: -; D: -; CDR3: CASSKGDRGPAEAFF; DNA: TGTGCCAGCAGCAAAGGGGACAGGGGGCCGGCTGAAGCTTTCTTT
V: TRBV27; J: TRBJ2-4; size: -; D: TRBD2; CDR3: CASSPTGLTKLAKNIQYF; DNA: TGTGCCAGCAGTCCCACGGGACTAACTAAACTAGCCAAAAACATTCAGTACTTC
V: TRBV6-1; J: TRBJ1-5; size: -; D: -; CDR3: CASSEVGWGTGPGHQPQHF; DNA: TGTGCCAGCAGTGAAGTCGGTTGGGGTACTGGTCCGGGGCATCAGCCCCAGCATTTT
V: TRBV9; J: TRBJ2-3; size: -; D: -; CDR3: CASSVLSTDTQYF; DNA: TGTGCCAGCAGCGTACTGAGTACAGATACGCAGTATTTT
V: TRBV28; J: TRBJ2-6; size: -; D: TRBD1; CDR3: CASIPTGVSSGANVLTF; DNA: TGTGCCAGCATCCCGACAGGGGTGAGCTCTGGGGCCAACGTCCTGACTTTC
V: TRBV2; J: TRBJ2-3; size: -; D: -; CDR3: CASIDPGSGPDTQYF; DNA: TGTGCCAGCATCGATCCAGGGTCGGGGCCAGATACGCAGTATTTT
V: TRBV10-2; J: TRBJ2-7; size: -; D: -; CDR3: CASSEFSYEQYF; DNA: TGCGCCAGCAGTGAATTCTCTTACGAGCAGTACTTC
V: TRBV6-4; J: TRBJ1-6; size: -; D: TRBD1; CDR3: CASSEEDRGDSPLHF; DNA: TGTGCCAGCAGTGAAGAGGACAGGGGAGATTCACCCCTCCACTTT
V: TRBV5-1; J: TRBJ2-3; size: -; D: TRBD1; CDR3: CASTSTGSEGTQYF; DNA: TGCGCCAGCACGTCGACAGGGTCTGAAGGTACGCAGTATTTT
V: TRBV28; J: TRBJ2-5; size: once; D: TRBD2; CDR3: CASSLPLAVGLAQETQYF; DNA: TGTGCCAGCAGTTTACCGCTAGCGGTGGGCCTAGCACAAGAGACCCAGTACTTC
V: TRBV7-2; J: TRBJ2-1; size: -; D: -; CDR3: CASSTGVYNEQFF; DNA: TGTGCCAGCAGCACCGGGGTGTACAATGAGCAGTTCTTC
V: TRBV5-6; J: TRBJ2-7; size: -; D: TRBD1; CDR3: CASSLGQGSDEQYF; DNA: TGTGCCAGCAGCTTAGGACAGGGTTCCGACGAGCAGTACTTC
V: TRBV7-9; J: TRBJ1-2; size: -; D: TRBD1; CDR3: CASSPGTVDGYTF; DNA: TGTGCCAGCAGCCCCGGGACAGTTGATGGCTACACCTTC
V: TRBV28; J: TRBJ1-1; size: -; D: TRBD1; CDR3: CASSLSMGLWTGDTEAFF; DNA: TGTGCCAGCAGTTTAAGTATGGGTTTGTGGACAGGGGACACTGAAGCTTTCTTT
V: TRBV9; J: TRBJ2-7; size: -; D: -; CDR3: CASSVGVGVEYEQYF; DNA: TGTGCCAGCAGCGTAGGTGTCGGGGTCGAATACGAGCAGTACTTC
V: TRBV13; J: TRBJ2-5; size: -; D: -; CDR3: CASSSRTVQETQYF; DNA: TGTGCCAGCAGCTCCCGGACAGTTCAAGAGACCCAGTACTTC
V: TRBV5-4; J: TRBJ2-7; size: -; D: -; CDR3: CASSYGGEQYF; DNA: TGTGCCAGCAGCTACGGGGGCGAGCAGTACTTC
V: TRBV29-1; J: TRBJ2-7; size: -; D: -; CDR3: CSVPGRISYEQYF; DNA: TGCAGCGTGCCGGGACGTATCTCCTACGAGCAGTACTTC
V: TRBV2; J: TRBJ2-7; size: -; D: TRBD2; CDR3: CASRGTSGYEQYF; DNA: TGTGCCAGCAGAGGGACTAGCGGCTACGAGCAGTACTTC